These 18 T cell receptor beta chains share one sample of origin, sequenced in a study of human T cells and chemical hapten exposure. The time point: pre-sensitization, week 0. Treatment noted: therapeutic diphenylcyclopropenone sensitization with weekly scalp DPC. MiXCR, run by TCRdb on the RACE reads, gives a single entry per CDR3 protein. The sample records tens of thousands of distinct CDR3 sequences, 8% to 10% being singletons. The sequencing here drew on whole blood, taken in connection with sensitization to the hapten diphenylcyclopropenone (DPC). These receptors all stem from a man aged 35-49 years with alopecia areata. Some clones in this sample may be carry-over from other donors' samples.

The chain has TRBV3-1 and TRBJ1-6; D uncertain. CDR3 size: 13 residues. Trimming removed 3 bases from V and 18 bases from J, with 18 bases in between. From germline, CDR1 is LGHDT and CDR2 YNNKEL (reference sequence). The CDR3 region is CASSQGGGLLPHF. CDR3 nucleotide sequence: TGTGCCAGCAGCCAGGGAGGTGGACTCCTTCCCCACTTT.

There are many counts of this clonotype. The chain is built from TRBV12-3 or TRBV12-4 and TRBJ2-3; 10 bases are a match to TRBD2. V dropped 5 bases and J dropped 5; count of bases not matched to a gene: 10. CDR3 length: 16 residues. The CDR3 here is CASSRSAGGPGDTQYF. In DNA form, the CDR3 reads TGTGCCAGCAGTCGATCAGCGGGAGGGCCGGGAGATACGCAGTATTTT.

The rearrangement links TRBV5-6 to TRBJ1-1; D ambiguous. The CDR3 sequence is 13 residues long. Trimming took off 4 bases at V and 1 base at J, with 8 bases between the two ends. Per the germline V gene, CDR1 is SGHDT and CDR2 is YYEEEE. This CDR3 is CASSPRKNTEAFF. CDR3 DNA: TGTGCCAGCAGCCCCCGGAAGAACACTGAAGCTTTCTTT.

This clonotype was observed many times. J is TRBJ2-3 and V is TRBV7-6; 10 bases are a match to TRBD1. This CDR3 comprises 14 residues. The ends lost 1 base at V and 10 bases at J; junction bases unmatched: 5. In germline, CDR1 is SGHVS, CDR2 FNYEAQ. The CDR3 protein is CASSLVGQGIAQYF. In DNA, the CDR3 is TGTGCCAGCAGCTTAGTGGGACAGGGGATTGCGCAGTATTTT.

This clonotype was observed a few times. J is TRBJ2-7 and V is TRBV5-1; D remains unclear. Germline V gives CDR1 SGHRS, CDR2 YFSETQ. The CDR3 has 15 amino acids. V lost 2 bases to trimming and J lost 0 bases, with 12 bases between them. The CDR3 loop is CASSLNPHISYEQYF. The CDR3 nucleotides are TGCGCCAGCAGCTTAAACCCCCACATCTCCTACGAGCAGTACTTC.

This sequence joins TRBV11-2 and TRBJ2-2, with a tentative D call TRBD2 (5 bases). CDR1 SGHAT and CDR2 FQNNGV come from the germline V gene. Trimming left V 5 bases short and J 6 bases short, with 13 bases between. The CDR3 has 14 residues. The CDR3 DNA is TGTGCCAGCAGCCGTACACTAGGTCCCGGGGAGCTGTTTTTT. This translates into CASSRTLGPGELFF.

J is TRBJ1-4 and V is TRBV4-1; 7 nucleotides match TRBD1. CDR1 is MGHRA, CDR2 YSYEKL, per germline. The ends lost 1 base at V and 5 bases at J; junction bases unmatched: 19. This CDR3 is 20 amino acids long. In DNA, the CDR3 is TGCGCCAGCAGCCAAGTTATGCCCCCCAGGGGGGCGGCCCCAAATGAAAAACTGTTTTTT. It codes for CASSQVMPPRGAAPNEKLFF.

This clonotype was found many times. V and J are TRBV18 and TRBJ2-1, with a tentative D call TRBD2 (5 bases). The CDR3 extends over 15 amino acids. V was shortened by 3 bases and J by 0 bases, with 9 bases between the two germline ends. The V gene's germline CDR1 is KGHSH and CDR2 LQKENI. CDR3 nucleotide sequence: TGTGCCAGCTCACCTCTGGGGAGCTCCTACAATGAGCAGTTCTTC. It yields the protein CASSPLGSSYNEQFF.

The CDR3 DNA follows: TGTGCCAGCAGAGCCCGGGACAGACGGAACACTGAAGCTTTCTTT. This codes for CASRARDRRNTEAFF. The chain combines TRBV12-3 or TRBV12-4 with TRBJ1-1, with 7 positions matching TRBD1. Trimming removed 6 bases from V and 1 base from J; junction bases left unmatched: 8. The length of the CDR3 is 15 residues.

This chain uses TRBV4-2 with TRBJ1-1; maybe TRBD1 (5 bases). The ends were cut back, 1 base at V and 4 bases at J, with 13 bases in the middle. Germline CDR1 LGHNA, CDR2 YNFKEQ. This CDR3 has 15 residues. The CDR3 reads CASSQGTGVRTEAFF. Written as DNA, the CDR3 is TGTGCCAGCAGCCAAGGTACGGGGGTCCGCACTGAAGCTTTCTTT.

The chain couples TRBV6-4 to TRBJ2-2; no firm D call. Trimming removed 8 bases at V and 0 bases at J, with 16 bases between. The CDR3 covers 16 residues. Germline-derived CDR1 and CDR2 are MRHNA and SNTAGT. The CDR3 reads CASSPGLTANTGELFF. The CDR3 DNA reads TGTGCCAGCTCCCCGGGTCTTACCGCGAACACCGGGGAGCTGTTTTTT.

This clonotype was seen only a few times. This chain connects TRBV19 to TRBJ1-4; TRBD1 is a possible D gene (5 bases). The CDR3 sequence is 16 residues long. CDR1 is LNHDA, CDR2 SQIVND, per germline (reference sequence). V was clipped by 7 bases and J by 1 base, with 16 bases between them. This chain's CDR3 is CASIKAPGGTNEKLFF. The CDR3 nucleotides read TGTGCCAGTATCAAAGCTCCCGGGGGAACTAATGAAAAACTGTTTTTT.

The chain carries TRBV7-9 and TRBJ2-4; D is perhaps TRBD1 or TRBD2 (6 bases each). The germline V and J ends were trimmed by 5 bases and 2 bases, with 13 bases remaining between them. Germline lookup yields CDR1 SEHNR and CDR2 FQNEAQ (reference sequence). The CDR3 extends over 15 amino acids. CDR3 loop: CASSLEGGPKNIQYF. CDR3 in DNA: TGTGCCAGCAGCCTTGAGGGGGGCCCCAAAAACATTCAGTACTTC. The whole variable domain, filled in from reference TRBV7-9 and TRBJ2-4, reads DTGVSQNPRHKITKRGQNVTFRCDPISEHNRLYWYRQTLGQGPEFLTYFQNEAQLEKSRLLSDRFSAERPKGSFSTLEIQRTEQGDSAMYLCASSLEGGPKNIQYFGAGTRLSVL.

The CDR3 coding sequence is TGTGCCAGCAGTTTATTAGCGGGAGGAACCTACGAGCAGTACTTC. Its translation is CASSLLAGGTYEQYF. The V and J genes are TRBV28 and TRBJ2-7, with 10 bases fitting TRBD2. The CDR3 extends over 15 amino acids. CDR1 and CDR2 (germline): MDHEN, SYDVKM. V was clipped by 1 base and J by 2 bases; unmatched bases: 2. The variable domain in full, with the rest retrieved from reference TRBV28 and TRBJ2-7, is DVKVTQSSRYLVKRTGEKVFLECVQDMDHENMFWYRQDPGLGLRLIYFSYDVKMKEKGDIPEGYSVSREKKERFSLILESASTNQTSMYLCASSLLAGGTYEQYFGPGTRLTVT.

The chain combines TRBV9 with TRBJ2-5, with 10 bases fitting TRBD2. The CDR3 spans 16 residues. V shed 1 base and J 1 base; nucleotides not matched to a gene: 4. CDR1 is SGDLS and CDR2 is YYNGEE in the germline V gene. CDR3 coding DNA: TGTGCCAGCAGCGTACGGGTAGCGGGAGGCCAAGAGACCCAGTACTTC. Translated, it gives CASSVRVAGGQETQYF. The full variable domain, its missing parts supplied by reference TRBV9 and TRBJ2-5, is DSGVTQTPKHLITATGQRVTLRCSPRSGDLSVYWYQQSLDQGLQFLIQYYNGEERAKGNILERFSAQQFPDLHSELNLSSLELGDSALYFCASSVRVAGGQETQYFGPGTRLLVL.

This clonotype appeared many times. The chain uses TRBV6-5 and TRBJ2-7, with 7 bases fitting TRBD2. The ends lost 9 bases at V and 7 bases at J; junction bases unmatched: 9. The length of the CDR3 is 12 residues. Germline values: CDR1 MNHEY, CDR2 SVGAGI. The CDR3 coding sequence is TGTGCCAGTGAACCCTCTAGCGGAGAGCAGTACTTC. Its protein is CASEPSSGEQYF.

In its sample, this clonotype was seen a few times. The chain is built from TRBV7-2 and TRBJ1-1; D not certain. Germline V gene data show CDR1 as SGHTA and CDR2 as FQGNSA. The CDR3 sequence is 13 residues long. The V and J ends lost 5 bases and 0 bases respectively, with 7 bases between them. CDR3 DNA sequence: TGTGCCAGCAGCGAAGGGATGAACACTGAAGCTTTCTTT. As protein: CASSEGMNTEAFF.

The chain carries TRBV7-3 and TRBJ2-2, with 8 bases identical to TRBD2. This CDR3 spans 17 amino acids. Germline trimming cut 5 bases from V and 5 bases from J; bases unmatched to any gene: 13. Germline lookup yields CDR1 SGHTA and CDR2 FQGTGA. This chain's CDR3 is CASSPFLAGGPTGELFF. The CDR3 nucleotides read TGTGCCAGCAGCCCTTTTTTGGCGGGAGGCCCAACCGGGGAGCTGTTTTTT.